Given below is one TCR beta chain in context. Antigen specificity is unknown. These data come from a study of post-analysis software for immune sequencing data. Across the study: Progressive-relapsing, secondary progressive and relapsing-remitting multiple sclerosis were among the disease courses included. Study-wide results and limits: About five TRBV segments appeared more often in patients than in controls, and TRBV5-6, TRBV5-1 and TRBV20-1 were among these.

Libraries were made from TCR beta cDNA, and they carried unique molecular identifiers. TCRdb processed the PCR reads anew with MiXCR; each CDR3 protein has one entry. The sample lists fewer than 850,000 distinct CDR3 sequences; around 27% were seen once. Germline CDR1 PRHDT, CDR2 FYEKMQ (reference sequence). CDR3 length: 15 amino acids. The V and J ends lost 6 bases and 4 bases, in that order; junction bases with no gene match: 10. The clonotype originates from a girl aged 10 to 17 with multiple sclerosis. Sequencing input: blood. The chain is built from TRBV13 and TRBJ1-2, with 8 bases aligning to TRBD1. The CDR3 protein is CASRPTGGVAYGYTF. The CDR3 region has the DNA TGTGCCAGCAGACCCACAGGGGGAGTAGCCTATGGCTACACCTTC. Combining the CDR3 with reference TRBV13 and TRBJ1-2 gives the whole variable domain AAGVIQSPRHLIKEKRETATLKCYPIPRHDTVYWYQQGPGQDPQFLISFYEKMQSDKGSIPDRFSAQQFSDYHSELNMSSLELGDSALYFCASRPTGGVAYGYTFGSGTRLTVV.